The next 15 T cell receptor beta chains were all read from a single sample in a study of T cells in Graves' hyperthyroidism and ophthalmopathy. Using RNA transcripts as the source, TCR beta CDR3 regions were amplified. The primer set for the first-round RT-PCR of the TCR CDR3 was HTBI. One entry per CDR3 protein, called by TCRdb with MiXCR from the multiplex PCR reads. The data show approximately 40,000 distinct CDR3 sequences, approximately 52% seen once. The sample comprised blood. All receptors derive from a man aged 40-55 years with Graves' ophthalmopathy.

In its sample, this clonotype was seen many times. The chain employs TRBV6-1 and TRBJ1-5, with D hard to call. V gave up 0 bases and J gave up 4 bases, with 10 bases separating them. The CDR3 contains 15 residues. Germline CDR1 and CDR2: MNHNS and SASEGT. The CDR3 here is CASSEAGFRNQPQHF. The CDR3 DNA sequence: TGTGCCAGCAGTGAAGCCGGGTTCCGAAATCAGCCCCAGCATTTT.

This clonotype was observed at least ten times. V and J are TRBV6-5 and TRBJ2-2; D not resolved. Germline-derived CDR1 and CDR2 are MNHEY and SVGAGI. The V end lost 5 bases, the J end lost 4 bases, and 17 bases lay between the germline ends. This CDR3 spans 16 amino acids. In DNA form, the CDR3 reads TGTGCCAGCAGTCAGACCCGAGACACCCCCACCGGGGAGCTGTTTTTT. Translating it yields CASSQTRDTPTGELFF.

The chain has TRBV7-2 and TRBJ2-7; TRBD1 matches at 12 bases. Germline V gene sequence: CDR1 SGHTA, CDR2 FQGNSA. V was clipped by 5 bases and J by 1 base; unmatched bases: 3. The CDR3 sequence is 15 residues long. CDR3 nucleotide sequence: TGTGCCAGCAGCCCGGGACAGGGGGCTTCCTACGAGCAGTACTTC. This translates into CASSPGQGASYEQYF.

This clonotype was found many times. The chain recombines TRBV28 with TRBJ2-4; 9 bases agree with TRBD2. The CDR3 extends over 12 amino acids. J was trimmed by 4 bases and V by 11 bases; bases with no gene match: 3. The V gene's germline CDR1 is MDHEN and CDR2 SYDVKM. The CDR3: CAAGGGKNIQYF. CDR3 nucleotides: TGTGCCGCGGGAGGGGGGAAAAACATTCAGTACTTC.

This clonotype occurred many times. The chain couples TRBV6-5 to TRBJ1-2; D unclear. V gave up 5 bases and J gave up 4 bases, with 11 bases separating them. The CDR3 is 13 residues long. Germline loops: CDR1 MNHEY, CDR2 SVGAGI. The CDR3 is CASSLDGPYGYTF. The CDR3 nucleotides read TGTGCCAGCAGTCTTGACGGGCCCTATGGCTACACCTTC.

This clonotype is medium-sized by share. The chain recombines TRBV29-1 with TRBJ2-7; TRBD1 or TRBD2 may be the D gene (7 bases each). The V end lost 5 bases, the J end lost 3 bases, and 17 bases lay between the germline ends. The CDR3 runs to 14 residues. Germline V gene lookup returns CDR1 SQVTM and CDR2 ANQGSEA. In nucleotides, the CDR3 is TGCAGCGTTTCTTTGACAGGGACTATCTACGAGCAGTACTTC. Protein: CSVSLTGTIYEQYF.

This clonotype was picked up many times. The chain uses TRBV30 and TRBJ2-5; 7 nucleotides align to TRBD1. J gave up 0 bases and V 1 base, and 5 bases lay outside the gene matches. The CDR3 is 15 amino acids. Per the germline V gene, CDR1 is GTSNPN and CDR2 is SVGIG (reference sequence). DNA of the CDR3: TGTGCCTGGAGTGGAGGGGGCGCACACCAAGAGACCCAGTACTTC. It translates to CAWSGGGAHQETQYF.

The CDR3 region is CASSADRGNSEQYF. Written as DNA, the CDR3 is TGCGCCAGCAGCGCTGACAGGGGGAACAGCGAGCAGTACTTC. This chain joins TRBV5-1 and TRBJ2-7; 9 nucleotides agree with TRBD1. The V and J ends lost 4 bases and 6 bases, in that order; junction bases with no gene match: 8. Germline loops: CDR1 SGHRS, CDR2 YFSETQ. This CDR3 region has 14 residues. The whole variable domain, remainder taken from reference TRBV5-1 and TRBJ2-7, is KAGVTQTPRYLIKTRGQQVTLSCSPISGHRSVSWYQQTPGQGLQFLFEYFSETQRNKGNFPGRFSGRQFSNSRSEMNVSTLELGDSALYLCASSADRGNSEQYFGPGTRLTVT.

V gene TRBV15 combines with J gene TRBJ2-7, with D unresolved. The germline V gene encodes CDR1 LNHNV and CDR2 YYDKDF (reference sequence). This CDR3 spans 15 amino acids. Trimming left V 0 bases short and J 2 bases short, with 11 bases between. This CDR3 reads CATSREGSGAYEQYF. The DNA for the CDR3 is TGTGCCACCAGCAGAGAGGGGTCGGGCGCCTACGAGCAGTACTTC.

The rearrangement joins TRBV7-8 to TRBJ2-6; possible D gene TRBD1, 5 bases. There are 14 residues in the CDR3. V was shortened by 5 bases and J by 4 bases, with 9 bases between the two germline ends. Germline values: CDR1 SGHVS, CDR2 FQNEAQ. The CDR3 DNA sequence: TGTGCCAGCAGCCTTCGACAGGGGGCCAACGTCCTGACTTTC. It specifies CASSLRQGANVLTF.

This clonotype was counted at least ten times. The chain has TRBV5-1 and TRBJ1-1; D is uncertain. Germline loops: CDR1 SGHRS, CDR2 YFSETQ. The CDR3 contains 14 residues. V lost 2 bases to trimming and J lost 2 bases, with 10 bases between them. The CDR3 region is CASSFRTENTEAFF. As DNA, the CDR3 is TGCGCCAGCAGCTTCCGGACGGAAAACACTGAAGCTTTCTTT.

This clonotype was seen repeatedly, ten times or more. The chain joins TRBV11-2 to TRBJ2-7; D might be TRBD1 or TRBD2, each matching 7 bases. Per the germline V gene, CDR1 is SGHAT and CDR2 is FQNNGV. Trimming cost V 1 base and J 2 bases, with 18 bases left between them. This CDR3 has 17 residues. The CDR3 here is CASSLGGGGPTPYEQYF. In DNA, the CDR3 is TGTGCCAGCAGCTTAGGGGGAGGGGGCCCGACACCCTACGAGCAGTACTTC.

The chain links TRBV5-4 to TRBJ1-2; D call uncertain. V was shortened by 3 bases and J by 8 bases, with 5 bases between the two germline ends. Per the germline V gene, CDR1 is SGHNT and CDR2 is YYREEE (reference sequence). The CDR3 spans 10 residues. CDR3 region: CASSYQGYTF. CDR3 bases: TGTGCCAGCAGCTACCAGGGCTACACCTTC.

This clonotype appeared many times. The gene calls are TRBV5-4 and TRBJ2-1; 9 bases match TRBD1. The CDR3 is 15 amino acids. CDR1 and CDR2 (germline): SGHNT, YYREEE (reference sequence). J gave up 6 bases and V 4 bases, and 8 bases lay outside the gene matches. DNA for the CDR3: TGTGCCAGCAGCCGTCCGGGACAGGGACTCAATGAGCAGTTCTTC. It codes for CASSRPGQGLNEQFF.

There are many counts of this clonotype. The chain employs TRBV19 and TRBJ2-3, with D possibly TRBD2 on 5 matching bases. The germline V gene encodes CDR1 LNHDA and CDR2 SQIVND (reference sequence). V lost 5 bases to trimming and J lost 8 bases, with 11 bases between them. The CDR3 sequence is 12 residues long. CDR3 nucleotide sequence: TGTGCCAGTAGTGTCCTAGCAGGTACGCAGTATTTT. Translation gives CASSVLAGTQYF.